These T cell receptor beta chains were read from a single sample in a study of Ad26.COV2.S vaccination and SARS-CoV-2 variants. Assay used: immunoSEQ multiplex PCR; TCRdb lists only in-frame clones, some missing. Among about 680,000 clones, 80% to 90% were seen once, and the ten largest hold 1.5%. The sequencing here drew on peripheral blood, taken in a trial of Ad26.COV2.S vaccine versus placebo. The receptors here all came from a person between 18 and 65 years old who received the Ad26.COV2.S COVID-19 vaccine or a placebo. The conserved cysteine and the conserved F or W are not part of the CDR3 here. Clone size is stated in some rows and not others, as once, few, many or a class when expanded.

CDR3aa,v_gene,j_gene,abundance
AWRVVLGGPGELF,TRBV30,TRBJ2-2,many
ASSLGDTQY,TRBV12-3/TRBV12-4,TRBJ2-3,.
ATSDLSEGGSYNEQF,TRBV24-1,TRBJ2-1,.
ATRRGALAEQY,TRBV6-5,TRBJ2-7,.
ASSRSGNPYEQY,TRBV27,TRBJ2-7,.
ASSLDSSTEAF,TRBV11-3,TRBJ1-1,.
AIIRDNYGYT,TRBV30,TRBJ1-2,.
ASSLPTGETNEKLF,TRBV7-2,TRBJ1-4,.
ATSDFAGPQY,TRBV24-1,TRBJ2-3,.
ASSPRQGEYNEQF,TRBV14,TRBJ2-1,.
ASSQESLSSYEQY,TRBV4-1,TRBJ2-7,.
AWSVRDNQPQH,TRBV30,TRBJ1-5,.
ASRRDRGNEQY,TRBV2,TRBJ2-7,.
ASSLRGGAGYEQY,TRBV6-5,TRBJ2-7,once
AWSLTGGRETQY,TRBV30,TRBJ2-5,.
ASSTTGTAYEQY,TRBV13,TRBJ2-7,.
ASTLGQAVSYEQY,TRBV7-2,TRBJ2-7,.
ASSQGGDQETQY,TRBV3-1/TRBV3-2,TRBJ2-5,.
ASSSRTDEKLF,TRBV5-1,TRBJ1-4,.
ASSPPEGLNEQF,TRBV18,TRBJ2-1,.
ASSLDGLAEETQY,TRBV11-3,TRBJ2-5,once
ASSQDGNTEAF,TRBV7-3,TRBJ1-1,.
ASSFTGGANTEAF,TRBV5-4,TRBJ1-1,.
ASSRDRGLGEAF,TRBV3-1/TRBV3-2,TRBJ1-1,.
ASSELGGNNQPQH,TRBV2,TRBJ1-5,.
ASSIGGRNQPQH,TRBV19,TRBJ1-5,.
ASSPTGGRGQY,TRBV19,TRBJ2-3,.
ASSLETGADFYEQY,TRBV5-6,TRBJ2-7,.
ASSFGAESEAF,TRBV11-3,TRBJ1-1,.
ASRMYQETQY,TRBV5-1,TRBJ2-5,.
SAPGAYEQY,TRBV20-1,TRBJ2-7,.
ASTTASGIYEQY,TRBV5-1,TRBJ2-7,.
ASSDSSDYFSEAF,TRBV6-4,TRBJ1-1,.
ASSWWTGDASGEAF,TRBV5-1,TRBJ1-1,.
ASSARPDPSNGNTIY,TRBV19,TRBJ1-3,.
ASSLVRPGTQETQY,TRBV7-8,TRBJ2-5,.
ATCFSRGSPLH,TRBV19,TRBJ1-6,once
ATSDSGQGATDTQY,TRBV24-1,TRBJ2-3,.
ASSQDLSNQPQH,TRBV3-1/TRBV3-2,TRBJ1-5,few
SARSVNTEAF,TRBV29-1,TRBJ1-1,.
ASSSGQGGFLYNEQF,TRBV11-3,TRBJ2-1,.
ASSIGGQGYSPLH,TRBV19,TRBJ1-6,.
SVGISNTEAF,TRBV29-1,TRBJ1-1,.
ASSVSRGGNTEAF,TRBV2,TRBJ1-1,once
SATGPGGAF,TRBV20-1,TRBJ1-1,.
ASSLAGGVVNEQF,TRBV7-2,TRBJ2-1,once
ASSSPNHLAGRANNEQF,TRBV7-8,TRBJ2-1,.
ASSLGEGTFDEQY,TRBV11-3,TRBJ2-7,.
ASSYSAVDSPLH,TRBV6-6,TRBJ1-6,.
ASSDTRGGGTDTQY,TRBV6-1,TRBJ2-3,.
ASSIVAATSGPNEQF,TRBV19,TRBJ2-1,.
ASSFGALAYEQY,TRBV5-1,TRBJ2-7,once
ASSPSEGTAGNTIY,TRBV18,TRBJ1-3,once
ASMESPSSYEQY,TRBV19,TRBJ2-7,.
ASSQDNRGETQY,TRBV4-3,TRBJ2-5,.
ASRGQPSNTEAF,TRBV2,TRBJ1-1,.
ASTLTENTEAF,TRBV19,TRBJ1-1,.